This passage covers 2 T cell receptor beta chains from one sample sequenced in a study of blood T cell repertoires in COVID-19. TCRdb's table, derived via immunoSEQ multiplex PCR, lists solely in-frame clones and lacks some. The sample lists approximately 340,000 clones; roughly 92% were seen once. Sequencing was performed on PBMCs or T cells enriched from blood (not recorded which). These TCRs come from a middle-aged woman who had been exposed to COVID-19.

The genes are TRBV10-3 and TRBJ1-1; D remains unclear. V was clipped by 3 bases and J by 0 bases, with 8 bases between them. CDR3 length: 14 amino acids. Looked up from germline, CDR1 is ENHRY and CDR2 is SYGVKD. The DNA of the CDR3 is TGTGCCATCAGTGAACGGGTGATGAACACTGAAGCTTTCTTT. Its translation: CAISERVMNTEAFF.

The chain couples TRBV6-5 to TRBJ1-1, with D tentatively TRBD1 (6 bases). Trimming left V 7 bases short and J 6 bases short, with 12 bases between. The length of the CDR3 is 12 residues. Looked up from germline, CDR1 is MNHEY and CDR2 is SVGAGI. In DNA form, the CDR3 reads TGTGCCAGCATGGAGGGGGGGCCTGAAGCTTTCTTT. Protein sequence: CASMEGGPEAFF.